The rows below give T cell receptor beta chains drawn from one sample of a study of cytomegalovirus exposure and HLA in healthy donors. Sequencing was performed with immunoSEQ multiplex PCR; in TCRdb, only in-frame clones are kept and a portion is missing. The table lists 130,000 or so clones, over 75% of them singletons. Specimen: PBMCs. These receptors were collected from a man under 40 in good health and CMV-seronegative. CDR3s leave out the opening cysteine and the closing phenylalanine or tryptophan.

V gene | CDR3 protein
TRBV29-1 | SVTLYNEQF
TRBV4-1 | ASSRIDRTVATNEKLF
TRBV4-2 | ASSQDHRRSSGNTIY
TRBV7-9 | ASSPLGVDTQY
TRBV6-6 | ASTPSGTYEQY
TRBV28 | ASGDGSFHEQY
TRBV6-6 | ASSPLSYGYT
TRBV14 | ASSQFVNTEAF
TRBV13 | ASSLRVATGELF
TRBV27 | ASRDLGGHEAF
TRBV27 | ASSSTVRTFEQY
TRBV7-3 | ASSLRGRAGETQY
TRBV6-1 | ASSTLGTETTEAF
TRBV18 | ASSPGQGARTEAF
TRBV28 | ASRTGTGPEAF
TRBV9 | ASSLTGGLGEKLF
TRBV2 | ASSPTLYEQY
TRBV5-1 | ASRTESYEQY
TRBV4-3 | ASSQDRTGGTEAF
TRBV7-9 | ASSWTGDTIY
TRBV5-1 | ASSWGQLNTEAF
TRBV4-1 | ASSQGISGGAYEQY
TRBV5-4 | ASSLGGTLNTGELF
TRBV4-3 | ASSPRAHAGSTDTQY
TRBV15 | ATSRDQGYEQY
TRBV7-2 | ASSLEGGAAGELF
TRBV27 | ASSLVGGNEQY
TRBV4-1 | ASSQGAGVGKLF
TRBV6-5 | ASSYRETGELF
TRBV5-6 | ASSLAIATSTDTQY
TRBV11-2 | ASSLGTMNTEAF
TRBV29-1 | SGLTSAQETQY